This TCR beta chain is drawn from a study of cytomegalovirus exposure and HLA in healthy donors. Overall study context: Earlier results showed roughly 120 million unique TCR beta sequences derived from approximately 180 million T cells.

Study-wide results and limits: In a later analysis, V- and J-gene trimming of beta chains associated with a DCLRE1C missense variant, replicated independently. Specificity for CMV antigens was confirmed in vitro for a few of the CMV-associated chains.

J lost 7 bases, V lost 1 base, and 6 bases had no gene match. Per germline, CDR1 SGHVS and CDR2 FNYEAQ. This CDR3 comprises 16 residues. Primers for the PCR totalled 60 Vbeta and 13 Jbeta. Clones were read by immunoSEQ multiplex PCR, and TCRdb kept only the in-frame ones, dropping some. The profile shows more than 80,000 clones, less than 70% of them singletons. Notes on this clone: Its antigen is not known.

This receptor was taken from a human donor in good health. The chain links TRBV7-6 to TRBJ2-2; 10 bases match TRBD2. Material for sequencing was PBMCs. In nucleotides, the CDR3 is TGTGCCAGCAGCTTAGATTCAGCGGGGGGGCACGGGGAGCTGTTTTTT. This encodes CASSLDSAGGHGELFF.